These 32 T cell receptor beta chains originate from one sample sequenced in a study of Ad26.COV2.S vaccination and SARS-CoV-2 variants. The sample's treatment: around 19 received Ad26.COV2.S at low or high dose, single or two shots; 5 received placebo; per-sample allocation not given. Sampling happened 63 days after the first vaccine or placebo injection. Profiled with immunoSEQ multiplex PCR; TCRdb holds only in-frame clones, not every one. The data show hundreds of thousands of clones, over 75% seen once. The material sequenced was peripheral blood, taken in a trial of Ad26.COV2.S vaccine versus placebo. All receptors come from a person between 18 and 59 years old who received the Ad26.COV2.S COVID-19 vaccine or a placebo.

The chain joins TRBV7-3 to TRBJ1-1; maybe TRBD1 (5 bases). V was cut by 2 bases and J by 3 bases, with 10 bases left in between. From germline, CDR1 is SGHTA and CDR2 FQGTGA. This CDR3 has 14 residues. The CDR3 sequence: CASSLAGTDTEAFF. CDR3 DNA sequence: TGTGCCAGCAGCTTAGCCGGGACGGACACTGAAGCTTTCTTT. The variable domain in full, with the rest retrieved from reference TRBV7-3 and TRBJ1-1, is GAGVSQTPSNKVTEKGKYVELRCDPISGHTALYWYRQSLGQGPEFLIYFQGTGAADDSGLPNDRFFAVRPEGSVSTLKIQRTERGDSAVYLCASSLAGTDTEAFFGQGTRLTVV.

This clone was observed a single time. This sequence joins TRBV5-1 and TRBJ1-5, with no clear D. Deletions cut 0 bases from V and 4 bases from J, with 8 bases between. Germline CDR1 and CDR2: SGHRS and YFSETQ. The CDR3 has 14 amino acids. As DNA, the CDR3 is TGCGCCAGCAGCTTGGGTCCTTCAAATCAGCCCCAGCATTTT. It translates to CASSLGPSNQPQHF. Complete variable domain (other parts from reference TRBV5-1 and TRBJ1-5): KAGVTQTPRYLIKTRGQQVTLSCSPISGHRSVSWYQQTPGQGLQFLFEYFSETQRNKGNFPGRFSGRQFSNSRSEMNVSTLELGDSALYLCASSLGPSNQPQHFGDGTRLSIL.

A single count supports this clone. This chain connects TRBV7-2 to TRBJ1-2; 10 bases match TRBD1. Germline V gene data show CDR1 as SGHTA and CDR2 as FQGNSA. The CDR3 loop spans 14 amino acids. Losses at the gene ends were 3 bases for V and 3 bases for J; bases not matched to a gene: 1. CDR3 protein: CASSFGQGDYGYTF. The CDR3 DNA sequence: TGTGCCAGCAGCTTTGGACAGGGGGACTATGGCTACACCTTC. Full variable domain (outside the CDR3, taken from reference TRBV7-2 and TRBJ1-2): GAGVSQSPSNKVTEKGKDVELRCDPISGHTALYWYRQSLGQGLEFLIYFQGNSAPDKSGLPSDRFSAERTGGSVSTLTIQRTQQEDSAVYLCASSFGQGDYGYTFGSGTRLTVV.

The J gene is TRBJ2-1, the V gene TRBV27, with a weak D call TRBD2 (7 bases). V was trimmed by 3 bases and J by 9 bases, leaving 12 bases between them. The germline V gene encodes CDR1 MNHEY and CDR2 SMNVEV (reference sequence). The CDR3 consists of 13 residues. CDR3 sequence reads: CASSFGGLSEQFF. The CDR3 bases are TGTGCCAGCAGTTTCGGGGGGCTAAGTGAGCAGTTCTTC.

V and J are TRBV6-2 or TRBV6-3 and TRBJ1-5; D ambiguous. Trimming cost V 6 bases and J 4 bases, with 13 bases left between them. CDR1 is MNHEY, CDR2 SVGEGT, per germline. The CDR3 runs to 14 residues. CDR3 amino acids: CASSQAGGNQPQHF. CDR3 in DNA: TGTGCCAGCAGCCAGGCGGGAGGGAATCAGCCCCAGCATTTT.

The rearrangement links TRBV5-5 to TRBJ2-7, with D perhaps matching TRBD1 (6 bases). The germline V and J ends were trimmed by 3 bases and 4 bases, with 11 bases remaining between them. This CDR3 comprises 13 residues. CDR1 and CDR2 from the germline V gene are SGHKS and YYEKEE (reference sequence). The CDR3 region has the DNA TGTGCCAGCAGCTACGGGACACCATACGAGCAGTACTTC. Translating gives CASSYGTPYEQYF.

The J gene is TRBJ1-1, the V gene TRBV4-1, with 9 bases fitting TRBD1. V was pared by 7 bases and J by 4 bases, with 7 bases of the junction left unmatched. Germline V CDR1 and CDR2: MGHRA, YSYEKL. This CDR3 contains 14 residues. This chain's CDR3 is CASTLQGAVTEAFF. The DNA for the CDR3 is TGCGCCAGCACCCTACAGGGGGCGGTCACTGAAGCTTTCTTT.

The chain couples TRBV9 to TRBJ1-1, with 8 positions matching TRBD1. The CDR3 runs 14 residues. Germline V gene data show CDR1 as SGDLS and CDR2 as YYNGEE. Losses at the gene ends were 9 bases for V and 5 bases for J; bases not matched to a gene: 12. CDR3 amino acids: CATTDLQGATEAFF. The DNA for the CDR3 is TGTGCCACCACCGATCTCCAGGGGGCAACTGAAGCTTTCTTT. The complete variable domain, with remaining parts taken from reference TRBV9 and TRBJ1-1, reads DSGVTQTPKHLITATGQRVTLRCSPRSGDLSVYWYQQSLDQGLQFLIQYYNGEERAKGNILERFSAQQFPDLHSELNLSSLELGDSALYFCATTDLQGATEAFFGQGTRLTVV.

The chain joins TRBV10-3 to TRBJ1-1; a weak D match, TRBD1 (6 bases). Trimming left V 7 bases short and J 1 base short, with 13 bases between. The CDR3 runs to 14 residues. The V gene's germline CDR1 is ENHRY and CDR2 SYGVKD. The CDR3 region has the DNA TGTGCCATCAAAAGGGGACAATCGAACACTGAAGCTTTCTTT. Translating gives CAIKRGQSNTEAFF.

The rearrangement uses TRBV4-3 and TRBJ1-4; D unclear. The CDR3 extends over 11 amino acids. Germline-derived CDR1 and CDR2 are LGHNA and YSLEER. With 0 bases removed from V and 11 bases from J, the gap between germline ends came to 4 bases. CDR3 coding DNA: TGCGCCAGCAGCCAAGATAGGAAACTGTTTTTT. Its translation: CASSQDRKLFF.

The chain joins TRBV7-8 to TRBJ2-3, with D hard to call. The CDR3 covers 12 residues. CDR1 is SGHVS, CDR2 FQNEAQ, per germline. Trimming stripped 4 bases from V and 4 bases from J, with 6 bases between. CDR3 loop: CASSSRSDTQYF. The CDR3 DNA sequence: TGTGCCAGCAGCTCCCGGTCAGATACGCAGTATTTT.

Notes on this clone: Likely a read error: the CDR3 ends without its conserved phenylalanine or tryptophan. It is unclear where the CDR3 begins or ends on the DNA, so no DNA is shown, and the CDR3 is as TCRdb lists it. The chain recombines TRBV5-4 with TRBJ1-2. Germline loops: CDR1 SGHNT, CDR2 YYREEE (reference sequence). The CDR3 contains 11 residues when both ends are counted. The chain's CDR3 is CASSKGDGWRI.

V usage is TRBV2 and J usage is TRBJ1-1, with 7 bases matching TRBD1. V was clipped by 6 bases and J by 0 bases; unmatched bases: 4. CDR1 and CDR2 (germline): SNHLY, FYNNEI. CDR3 size: 14 residues. The CDR3 nucleotides read TGTGCCAGCAGCTACGGACAGGTGAACACTGAAGCTTTCTTT. This gives the protein CASSYGQVNTEAFF.

CDR3 protein: CASRLTGNYGYTF. The CDR3 DNA reads TGTGCCAGCCGCCTCACAGGAAACTATGGCTACACCTTC. V gene TRBV14 combines with J gene TRBJ1-2; a possible D gene is TRBD1 (5 bases). This CDR3 spans 13 amino acids. Germline V gene data show CDR1 as SGHDN and CDR2 as FVKESK. The V gene lost 8 bases and the J gene lost 2 bases, with 12 bases spanning the gap. Full variable domain (missing parts from reference TRBV14 and TRBJ1-2): EAGVTQFPSHSVIEKGQTVTLRCDPISGHDNLYWYRRVMGKEIKFLLHFVKESKQDESGMPNNRFLAERTGGTYSTLKVQPAELEDSGVYFCASRLTGNYGYTFGSGTRLTVV.

CDR3 DNA sequence: TGTGCCAGCAGTTACTCGCTCCCAGATAATAATCAGCCCCAGCATTTT. This encodes CASSYSLPDNNQPQHF. This sequence joins TRBV6-5 and TRBJ1-5, with unresolved D. The germline CDR1 and CDR2 sequences are MNHEY and SVGAGI. The CDR3 contains 16 residues. With 0 bases removed from V and 4 bases from J, the gap between germline ends came to 13 bases.

This chain uses TRBV6-5 with TRBJ1-1; no firm D call. The V gene's germline CDR1 is MNHEY and CDR2 SVGAGI. Trimming removed 5 bases from V and 4 bases from J, with 14 bases in between. This CDR3 has 14 amino acids. CDR3 in DNA: TGTGCCAGCAGTCAAAGGAGGGATAGCACTGAAGCTTTCTTT. As protein: CASSQRRDSTEAFF.

This clone was detected once. The V and J genes are TRBV6-2 or TRBV6-3 and TRBJ1-2; 10 nucleotides match TRBD1. Trimming removed 6 bases from V and 4 bases from J; junction bases left unmatched: 8. The CDR3 is 15 residues long. Per germline, CDR1 MNHEY and CDR2 SVGEGT. The CDR3 DNA reads as TGTGCCAGCAGCCTAAAACGGACAGGGGGCTATGGCTACACCTTC. Its protein product is CASSLKRTGGYGYTF.

The V call is TRBV7-3, the J call TRBJ2-2, with 8 bases identical to TRBD2. Germline V gene lookup returns CDR1 SGHTA and CDR2 FQGTGA. This CDR3 contains 15 residues. J lost 2 bases, V lost 3 bases, and 2 bases had no gene match. The CDR3 DNA is TGTGCCAGCAGCTTGAGCGGGGGAAACACCGGGGAGCTGTTTTTT. It is translated as CASSLSGGNTGELFF.

The rearrangement links TRBV5-1 to TRBJ1-4; 7 bases are shared with TRBD1. The CDR3 covers 14 residues. J lost 2 bases, V lost 5 bases, and 3 bases had no gene match. In germline, CDR1 is SGHRS, CDR2 YFSETQ. CDR3 protein: CASRTTGTNEKLFF. The CDR3, as DNA: TGCGCCAGCAGAACGACAGGGACTAATGAAAAACTGTTTTTT.

V gene TRBV2 combines with J gene TRBJ2-7, with D possibly TRBD1 on 5 matching bases. Trimming stripped 5 bases from V and 4 bases from J, with 12 bases between. Germline V gene lookup returns CDR1 SNHLY and CDR2 FYNNEI. This CDR3 has 13 residues. DNA for the CDR3: TGTGCCAGCAGTAGGGGTTTCTTATACGAGCAGTACTTC. Its translation: CASSRGFLYEQYF.

The chain recombines TRBV7-9 with TRBJ1-3; D not certain. Per germline, CDR1 SEHNR and CDR2 FQNEAQ (reference sequence). The CDR3 has 12 amino acids. With 7 bases removed from V and 7 bases from J, the gap between germline ends came to 11 bases. The CDR3 nucleotides are TGTGCCAGCACTCCCCCGGCGAACACCATATATTTT. Translated: CASTPPANTIYF.

The J gene is TRBJ2-7, the V gene TRBV7-6, with D hard to call. This CDR3 comprises 16 residues. The V end lost 4 bases, the J end lost 2 bases, and 18 bases lay between the germline ends. Germline loops: CDR1 SGHVS, CDR2 FNYEAQ. As DNA, the CDR3 is TGTGCCAGCAGCTCGGACCCGGGTGGCAGAGCCTACGAGCAGTACTTC. This sequence encodes CASSSDPGGRAYEQYF.

V gene TRBV6-1 combines with J gene TRBJ1-3; weak D call: TRBD1 (5 bases). The V gene's germline CDR1 is MNHNS and CDR2 SASEGT. The length of the CDR3 is 15 residues. Deletions cut 1 base from V and 4 bases from J, with 11 bases between. CDR3 residues: CASSEVGTEGNTIYF. The CDR3 DNA reads as TGTGCCAGCAGTGAAGTGGGGACGGAAGGAAACACCATATATTTT.

The CDR3 loop reads CASSYSRAETQYF. Written as DNA, the CDR3 is TGTGCCAGCAGTTACTCTAGAGCGGAGACCCAGTACTTC. The chain combines TRBV6-5 with TRBJ2-5, with D uncertain. This CDR3 contains 13 residues. V was clipped by 0 bases and J by 5 bases, with 7 bases between them. Germline CDR1 is MNHEY and CDR2 is SVGAGI.

The chain combines TRBV11-2 with TRBJ2-2; 9 bases are shared with TRBD1. V was pared by 5 bases and J by 5 bases, with 9 bases of the junction left unmatched. The CDR3 sequence is 16 residues long. CDR1 SGHAT and CDR2 FQNNGV come from the germline V gene. The CDR3 reads CASSNSGTGSTGELFF. Written as DNA, the CDR3 is TGTGCCAGCAGCAATTCCGGGACAGGGAGTACCGGGGAGCTGTTTTTT.

This sequence joins TRBV4-1 and TRBJ1-1; 8 bases are a match to TRBD1. Germline CDR1 is MGHRA and CDR2 is YSYEKL. Losses at the gene ends were 7 bases for V and 5 bases for J; bases not matched to a gene: 12. The CDR3 runs 15 residues. CDR3 protein: CASITDRGIGTEAFF. Written as DNA, the CDR3 is TGCGCCAGCATCACCGACAGGGGAATCGGGACTGAAGCTTTCTTT.

The V call is TRBV4-3, the J call TRBJ1-3; a weak D match, TRBD1 (5 bases). The germline V gene encodes CDR1 LGHNA and CDR2 YSLEER. The CDR3 loop spans 15 amino acids. V lost 0 bases, J lost 2 bases, and 8 bases lay in between. CDR3 residues: CASSQDRDAGNTIYF. In DNA, the CDR3 is TGCGCCAGCAGCCAAGACCGGGACGCTGGAAACACCATATATTTT.

The rearrangement links TRBV6-6 to TRBJ2-7; possibly TRBD1 for D (5 bases). Per the germline V gene, CDR1 is MNHNY and CDR2 is SVGAGI (reference sequence). This CDR3 has 12 residues. The V end was cut by 2 bases, the J end by 6 bases, with 8 bases between. CDR3 region: CASSYQGPEQYF. For the CDR3, the DNA is TGTGCCAGCAGTTACCAGGGCCCCGAGCAGTACTTC.

Points on this clone: Possible read error: a much larger clone is one base away. This sequence joins TRBV6-4 and TRBJ2-3, with 12 bases that match TRBD2. Germline assignment: CDR1 MRHNA and CDR2 SNTAGT. V shed 2 bases and J 4 bases; nucleotides not matched to a gene: 1. The CDR3 covers 15 residues. In DNA, the CDR3 is TGTGCCAGCAGTGACGCTAGCGGGGGGGCAGATACGCAGTATTTT. It codes for CASSDASGGADTQYF.

The V gene is TRBV7-2, the J gene TRBJ2-7, with D perhaps matching TRBD1 (6 bases). Germline CDR1 and CDR2: SGHTA and FQGNSA. The CDR3 covers 14 residues. The V and J ends lost 3 bases and 2 bases respectively, with 11 bases between them. DNA of the CDR3: TGTGCCAGCAGCTTTTCGGGACAAGCCTACGAGCAGTACTTC. It yields the protein CASSFSGQAYEQYF.

Only one count was recorded for this clone. This chain joins TRBV19 and TRBJ2-7; TRBD1 aligns across 8 bases. The CDR3 consists of 15 residues. With V trimmed by 8 bases and J by 3 bases, 12 bases remained unmatched. Looked up from germline, CDR1 is LNHDA and CDR2 is SQIVND (reference sequence). CDR3 nucleotide sequence: TGTGCCAGTTCCACCCTGGCAGGGGGCGACTACGAGCAGTACTTC. This encodes CASSTLAGGDYEQYF.

The rearrangement uses TRBV4-1 and TRBJ1-1; 7 bases line up with TRBD1. Germline V gene sequence: CDR1 MGHRA, CDR2 YSYEKL. The CDR3 runs to 16 residues. The trim removed 4 bases at V and 0 bases at J, leaving 8 bases unmatched. In nucleotides, the CDR3 is TGCGCCAGCAGCCCACAACAGGGGCCCTTGAACACTGAAGCTTTCTTT. Its protein product is CASSPQQGPLNTEAFF.